Listed below are T cell receptor beta chains from one sample, sequenced in a study of PD-1 blockade in classical Hodgkin lymphoma. The assay was immunoSEQ multiplex PCR, and TCRdb's table has in-frame clones only and misses some. The sample shows tens of thousands of clones, 89% of them seen only once. This material consisted of peripheral blood mononuclear cells (PBMCs), taken before the second cycle of nivolumab. The origin of the receptors is a human donor with classical Hodgkin lymphoma. The CDR3 runs from the conserved cysteine through the conserved F or W. D genes are given only for firm matches. Only some rows state a clone size, as once, few, many or a class for expanded clones.

V	D	J	size	DNA	CDR3
TRBV18	TRBD1	TRBJ1-1	NA	TGTGCCAGCTCACCATGGACAGGGGGGGACACTGAAGCTTTCTTT	CASSPWTGGDTEAFF
TRBV19	TRBD2	TRBJ2-1	NA	TGTGCCAGTAGTGAAGTAGCGGGAAGTTACAATGAGCAGTTCTTC	CASSEVAGSYNEQFF
TRBV4-2	NA	TRBJ2-7	NA	TGTGCCAGCAGCCAAGGGGGTGGCTACGAGCAGTACTTC	CASSQGGGYEQYF
TRBV27	NA	TRBJ2-7	NA	TGTGCCAGCAGGCGACAGCGCTCCTACGAGCAGTACTTC	CASRRQRSYEQYF
TRBV28	NA	TRBJ2-3	NA	TGTGCCAGCAGTTTACCGGTCAGTGCGCAGTATTTT	CASSLPVSAQYF
TRBV10-3	NA	TRBJ2-1	NA	TGTGCCACGCTTGGGGACCCCTACAATGAGCAGTTCTTC	CATLGDPYNEQFF
TRBV10-3	NA	TRBJ1-5	NA	TGTGCCATCAGACCGGACGGGGCTGGGCCCCAGCATTTT	CAIRPDGAGPQHF
TRBV7-8	TRBD1	TRBJ1-6	NA	TGTGCCAGCAGTCGACAGGGTAGTAACTTCTATAATTCACCCCTCCACTTT	CASSRQGSNFYNSPLHF
TRBV27	TRBD2	TRBJ2-7	once	TGTGCCAGCAGCCTCTCTAGCGGGAACGAGCAGTACTTC	CASSLSSGNEQYF
TRBV27	NA	TRBJ2-2	NA	TGTGCCAGCAGTAATCCGATCTACACCGGGGAGCTGTTTTTT	CASSNPIYTGELFF
TRBV30	NA	TRBJ2-5	NA	TGTGCCCTCAGGACGGTAGGATTCGCGGAGACCCAGTACTTC	CALRTVGFAETQYF
TRBV29-1	NA	TRBJ2-7	NA	TGCAGCGTTGATATGGGGCACGAGCAGTACTTC	CSVDMGHEQYF
TRBV7-2	TRBD2	TRBJ2-7	NA	TGTGCCAGCAGCTTAGTTAGCGGGAGCTCCTACGAGCAGTACTTC	CASSLVSGSSYEQYF
TRBV5-1	NA	TRBJ2-5	NA	TGCGCCAGCAGCCCGAGGACCCAGGGTGCAGTCGGGATCGAGACCCAGTACTTC	CASSPRTQGAVGIETQYF
TRBV4-2	NA	TRBJ2-7	NA	TGTGCCAGCAGCCAAGCCCTAACCACAGGGAGCGGGTCCTACGAGCAGTACTTC	CASSQALTTGSGSYEQYF
TRBV9	NA	TRBJ2-3	once	TGTGCCAGCAGCGGAGAGGCAGGGTACACAGATACGCAGTATTTT	CASSGEAGYTDTQYF
TRBV20-1	NA	TRBJ1-5	NA	TGCAGTGCTAGAGTCGATCAGCCCCAGCATTTT	CSARVDQPQHF
TRBV28	NA	TRBJ2-5	NA	TGTGCCAGCCATGTGGGCAGCCTTCAAGAGACCCAGTACTTC	CASHVGSLQETQYF
TRBV5-4	TRBD1	TRBJ1-6	NA	TGTGCCAGCCGAAAAAGGGACAGTAATTCACCCCTCCACTTT	CASRKRDSNSPLHF
TRBV29-1	TRBD2	TRBJ2-1	NA	TGCAGCGTCGAAGGGCTAGCGGGAGGGAAAGTCAATGCGCTAGGGCAGTTCTTC	CSVEGLAGGKVNALGQFF
TRBV28	NA	TRBJ2-7	NA	TGTGCCAGCAGTGACGACCGGACAGGGAGGGGGTACGAGCAGTACTTC	CASSDDRTGRGYEQYF
TRBV9	NA	TRBJ1-1	NA	TGTGCCAGCAGCGCAAAAACGGGAGGGACTGAAGCTTTCTTT	CASSAKTGGTEAFF
TRBV15	TRBD1	TRBJ1-6	NA	TGTGCCACCAGCAGATTAACAGGGGGAACATCCCCCAATTCACCCCTCCACTTT	CATSRLTGGTSPNSPLHF
TRBV2	NA	TRBJ1-3	NA	TGTGCCAGCAGTGAGAATCGCCCTGGCTCTGGAAACACCATATATTTT	CASSENRPGSGNTIYF
TRBV6-5	NA	TRBJ2-3	NA	TGTGCCAGCAAAGGACCAGCGACAGATACGCAGTATTTT	CASKGPATDTQYF
TRBV18	NA	TRBJ1-5	NA	TGTGCCAGCTCACCAGACATTCTCCAGCCCCAGCATTTT	CASSPDILQPQHF
TRBV6-6	NA	TRBJ2-3	NA	TGTGCCAGCATGGTAGAGGTCACAGATACGCAGTATTTT	CASMVEVTDTQYF
TRBV4-2	NA	TRBJ2-7	NA	TGTGCCAGCAGCCAAGGACGAAGTCCGAGCTACGAGCAGTACTTC	CASSQGRSPSYEQYF
TRBV18	NA	TRBJ2-2	once	TGTGCCAGCTCACCGATAAACCTGGGACCGGCGAACACCGGGGAGCTGTTTTTT	CASSPINLGPANTGELFF
TRBV18	TRBD2	TRBJ2-7	NA	TGTGCCAGCTCACCAGGCGGGGGAATATACGAGCAGTACTTC	CASSPGGGIYEQYF
TRBV7-9	TRBD1	TRBJ1-6	NA	TGTGCCAGCAGCAGCTGGGACAGCCGCTCCTATAATTCACCCCTCCACTTT	CASSSWDSRSYNSPLHF
TRBV7-2	NA	TRBJ2-7	NA	TGTGCCAGCAGCTTTATCGGGCGCGAGCAGTACTTC	CASSFIGREQYF
TRBV13	NA	TRBJ2-4	NA	TGTGCCAGCAGCAGGCAAGTAGCCAAAAACATTCAGTACTTC	CASSRQVAKNIQYF
TRBV28	NA	TRBJ2-1	NA	TGTGCCAGCAGCCTGGAGGGATCCTACAATGAGCAGTTCTTC	CASSLEGSYNEQFF
TRBV6-1	TRBD2	TRBJ2-3	NA	TGTGCCAGCAAGAGCGGGAGGGTGACAGATACGCAGTATTTT	CASKSGRVTDTQYF
TRBV11-3	TRBD1	TRBJ2-1	NA	TGTGCCAGCAGCTTTTCGGACAGGGTCAATGAGCAGTTCTTC	CASSFSDRVNEQFF
TRBV28	TRBD2	TRBJ2-1	NA	TGTGCCAGCAGGAGCGGGAGCGTCTACAATGAGCAGTTCTTC	CASRSGSVYNEQFF